A selection of T cell receptor beta chains follows, all from one sample in a study of T-cell memory formation after mild COVID-19. TCRdb redid the calling of the 5' RACE reads with MiXCR, one entry per CDR3 protein. The sample records 350,000 to 500,000 distinct CDR3 sequences, roughly 17% being singletons. Sequenced: PBMCs or a T cell subset sorted from them (not recorded which). The source of these receptors is a young man who had mild COVID-19 (a few samples of this study predate the infection). Cell type and time point are not known. Both conserved end residues are trimmed from each CDR3. A D gene is named only where the DNA matches it firmly.

v_call: TRBV7-2
d_call: TRBD1
cdr3_aa: ASSSDRGVNNEQF

v_call: TRBV2
d_call: TRBD1
cdr3_aa: ASIQGGEAF

v_call: TRBV6-2/TRBV6-3
d_call: -
cdr3_aa: ASSKSVSDYGYT

v_call: TRBV7-9
d_call: -
cdr3_aa: ASSWLEEKLF

v_call: TRBV27
d_call: TRBD2
cdr3_aa: ASSFPGGKETQY

v_call: TRBV7-9
d_call: -
cdr3_aa: ASSNRDAWGYI

v_call: TRBV6-2/TRBV6-3
d_call: -
cdr3_aa: ASGSLAKNIQY

v_call: TRBV29-1
d_call: -
cdr3_aa: SVDRPGGLTDTQY

v_call: TRBV20-1
d_call: TRBD2
cdr3_aa: SASKAGVRDTQY

v_call: TRBV30
d_call: -
cdr3_aa: AWSLEGETQY

v_call: TRBV7-9
d_call: -
cdr3_aa: ASSLRGAFYEQY

v_call: TRBV5-1
d_call: -
cdr3_aa: ASRFPHASSGANVLT

v_call: TRBV7-9
d_call: TRBD1
cdr3_aa: ASSPETGGFGYT

v_call: TRBV29-1
d_call: -
cdr3_aa: SVARGSGDTQY

v_call: TRBV6-5
d_call: -
cdr3_aa: ASSYSGGAGPEAF

v_call: TRBV7-2
d_call: -
cdr3_aa: ASSLEGSTIAF

v_call: TRBV20-1
d_call: -
cdr3_aa: SARKNNEQF

v_call: TRBV7-6
d_call: -
cdr3_aa: ASSSGNQETQY

v_call: TRBV29-1
d_call: -
cdr3_aa: SVEATGGQGDTQY

v_call: TRBV7-2
d_call: TRBD2
cdr3_aa: ASSPRGSGGATDTQY

v_call: TRBV9
d_call: -
cdr3_aa: ASSGPLALNEQF

v_call: TRBV10-3
d_call: -
cdr3_aa: AISERQASNQPQH

v_call: TRBV29-1
d_call: TRBD1
cdr3_aa: SVRDPGQGYTEAF

v_call: TRBV7-9
d_call: -
cdr3_aa: ASSFLQDKHGYT

v_call: TRBV10-3
d_call: -
cdr3_aa: AISGRGSNTEAF

v_call: TRBV7-9
d_call: TRBD2
cdr3_aa: ASSPGGDYEQY

v_call: TRBV5-1
d_call: -
cdr3_aa: ASSPLSNSGNTIY

v_call: TRBV4-1
d_call: TRBD2
cdr3_aa: ASSQERTSRLQETQY

v_call: TRBV13
d_call: -
cdr3_aa: ASSFSRSYEQY

v_call: TRBV20-1
d_call: -
cdr3_aa: SLRFTRGGDEQF